This TCR beta chain is from a study of control samples from healthy donors and cancer patients. TCRdb's copy holds only in-frame clones and misses some; the assay was immunoSEQ multiplex PCR. The top ten hold roughly 3.1% of the sample, which has more than 120,000 clones, approximately 92% seen once. The V gene end was trimmed by 7 bases and the J gene end by 4 bases; junction bases not matched to a gene: 10. From germline, CDR1 is MRHNA and CDR2 SNTAGT. The CDR3 runs 16 residues. Input material: blood. This sequence was found in a young man in good health. The chain carries TRBV6-4 and TRBJ2-5; 12 nucleotides line up with TRBD1. The DNA of the CDR3 is TGTGCCAGCACGCGCGACCGGGACAGGGGGCGAGAGACCCAGTACTTC. Its protein product is CASTRDRDRGRETQYF.